The text below deals with one T cell receptor (beta chain). This sample was taken from a study of radiation and T cells in renal cell carcinoma. Noted time point: blood 4 weeks post-SBRT, at nephrectomy. Treatment specified: 15 Gy SBRT to primary tumor, nephrectomy 4 weeks later. Trimming took 0 bases from V and 0 from J, leaving 12 bases between them. The CDR3 is 16 amino acids. Germline loops: CDR1 MGHRA, CDR2 YSYEKL. Measured with immunoSEQ multiplex PCR; TCRdb has only the in-frame clones, and not every one. Of around 170,000 clones in the sample, about 85% were seen once. The sample consisted of blood, taken from a patient whose treatment included radiotherapy and nephrectomy. This receptor was obtained from a woman aged 45 to 65 with renal cell carcinoma. The genes are TRBV4-1 and TRBJ2-7, with D hard to call. The CDR3 region is CASSQEGQLSSYEQYF. The CDR3 region has the DNA TGCGCCAGCAGCCAAGAAGGGCAACTCAGCTCCTACGAGCAGTACTTC.